These 7 T cell receptor beta chains share one sample of origin, sequenced in a study of PD-1 blockade in classical Hodgkin lymphoma. Sequencing used immunoSEQ multiplex PCR; TCRdb keeps in-frame clones, though not all of them. The sample holds 17,000 or so clones, 84% seen once. Indicated time point: newly diagnosed, previously untreated cHL patient sample. Input material: peripheral blood mononuclear cells (PBMCs). The receptors here all came from a human donor with classical Hodgkin lymphoma.

This chain connects TRBV28 to TRBJ2-1, with 9 positions matching TRBD1. The germline V gene encodes CDR1 MDHEN and CDR2 SYDVKM. The CDR3 contains 16 residues. Trimming cost V 2 bases and J 2 bases; bases outside gene matches: 4. In nucleotides, the CDR3 is TGTGCCAGCAGTTTACAGGGGACAGGGACCTACAATGAGCAGTTCTTC. It codes for CASSLQGTGTYNEQFF.

The V and J genes are TRBV7-9 and TRBJ2-7; 7 bases line up with TRBD1. Germline lookup yields CDR1 SEHNR and CDR2 FQNEAQ (reference sequence). The trim removed 8 bases at V and 6 bases at J, leaving 10 bases unmatched. This CDR3 is built from 13 residues. CDR3 nucleotides: TGTGCCAGCGTTCTTGACAGGGAGACCGAGCAGTACTTC. This translates into CASVLDRETEQYF.

V and J are TRBV6-6 and TRBJ1-4; 7 bases match TRBD1. The CDR3 length is 15 residues. J lost 8 bases, V lost 6 bases, and 12 bases had no gene match. Germline lookup yields CDR1 MNHNY and CDR2 SVGAGI (reference sequence). The CDR3 region has the DNA TGTGCCAGCAGGCGACAGGGTCGCGCGGAGGAAAAACTGTTTTTT. Translated: CASRRQGRAEEKLFF.

This rearrangement joins TRBV2 to TRBJ1-2, with TRBD1 as a possible D gene (5 bases). Germline V gives CDR1 SNHLY, CDR2 FYNNEI. The CDR3 covers 13 residues. Trimming left V 3 bases short and J 1 base short, with 6 bases between. The CDR3 region has the DNA TGTGCCAGCAGTGACAGGGTTAACTATGGCTACACCTTC. This codes for CASSDRVNYGYTF.

This chain connects TRBV28 to TRBJ2-1, with D possibly TRBD2 on 5 matching bases. Germline V gene sequence: CDR1 MDHEN, CDR2 SYDVKM. The V gene lost 3 bases and the J gene lost 4 bases, with 13 bases spanning the gap. The CDR3 consists of 15 residues. CDR3 sequence: CASSFLRERYNEQFF. The CDR3 DNA reads as TGTGCCAGCAGTTTTCTCCGAGAGCGGTACAATGAGCAGTTCTTC.

The rearrangement uses TRBV7-2 and TRBJ2-1, with D hard to call. Trimming removed 0 bases from V and 0 bases from J, with 3 bases in between. Germline V gene data show CDR1 as SGHTA and CDR2 as FQGNSA. The CDR3 extends over 14 amino acids. CDR3 DNA: TGTGCCAGCAGCTTAGCGAGCTCCTACAATGAGCAGTTCTTC. Encoded protein: CASSLASSYNEQFF.

V and J are TRBV5-6 and TRBJ2-4; TRBD2 agrees at 7 bases. V was pared by 0 bases and J by 8 bases, with 5 bases of the junction left unmatched. There are 14 residues in the CDR3. Germline CDR1 reads SGHDT; CDR2 reads YYEEEE. The CDR3, as DNA: TGTGCCAGCAGCTTGGAGGGCGGGAGCTACATTCAGTACTTC. Translation: CASSLEGGSYIQYF.